These 17 T cell receptor beta chains originate from one sample sequenced in a study of blood T cell repertoires in COVID-19. Generated by immunoSEQ multiplex PCR, the TCRdb table keeps only in-frame clones and is missing some. Seen here are approximately 500,000 clones, about 88% observed once, and the top ten hold roughly 7.3%. Sequenced: peripheral blood. The receptors stem from a woman aged 50 to 60 with COVID-19, enrolled during active disease.

The chain is built from TRBV12-3 or TRBV12-4 and TRBJ2-2; D possibly corresponds to TRBD2 (6 bases). The CDR3 length is 13 residues. Trimming left V 4 bases short and J 7 bases short, with 10 bases between. The CDR3 DNA sequence: TGTGCCAGCAGTTCCAGGGAGGTCGGGGAGCTGTTTTTT. Its translation: CASSSREVGELFF.

The chain carries TRBV10-3 and TRBJ1-6; tentatively, D is TRBD1 (6 bases). Per the germline V gene, CDR1 is ENHRY and CDR2 is SYGVKD. The ends were cut back, 5 bases at V and 7 bases at J, with 12 bases in the middle. This CDR3 contains 14 residues. The CDR3 sequence: CAISPQGRNSPLHF. CDR3 nucleotides: TGTGCCATCAGTCCACAGGGTAGGAATTCACCCCTCCACTTT.

Regarding this clone: Other DNA sequences in the same sample also yield this CDR3. V is TRBV5-1 and J is TRBJ2-7; 7 bases line up with TRBD1. Per the germline V gene, CDR1 is SGHRS and CDR2 is YFSETQ. After removal of 2 bases from V and 4 bases from J, the junction contained 3 bases not matched to a gene. CDR3 size: 13 residues. The CDR3: CASSLDRVYEQYF. The CDR3 DNA reads TGCGCCAGCAGCTTAGACAGGGTGTACGAGCAGTACTTC.

This chain links TRBV25-1 with TRBJ1-1; 11 bases agree with TRBD1. Per the germline V gene, CDR1 is MGHDK and CDR2 is SYGVNS. The CDR3 loop spans 15 amino acids. J was trimmed by 6 bases and V by 6 bases; bases with no gene match: 9. CDR3 sequence reads: CASRGLGQGVAEAFF. CDR3 nucleotides: TGTGCCAGCAGGGGCCTGGGACAGGGGGTGGCTGAAGCTTTCTTT.

As for this clone: The same CDR3 also results from other DNA sequences found in this sample. The chain recombines TRBV7-2 with TRBJ2-3; D gene uncertain. Trimming took 2 bases from V and 6 from J, leaving 9 bases between them. The germline V gene has CDR1 SGHTA and CDR2 FQGNSA. The CDR3 is 13 residues long. This CDR3 is CASSLNPRDTQYF. As DNA, the CDR3 is TGTGCCAGCAGCTTAAACCCCAGGGATACGCAGTATTTT.

J is TRBJ2-1 and V is TRBV28, with 9 positions matching TRBD2. This CDR3 comprises 15 residues. V lost 6 bases, J lost 2 bases, and 5 bases stayed unmatched. Germline loops: CDR1 MDHEN, CDR2 SYDVKM. This CDR3 is CASSRSGGAYNEQFF. CDR3 DNA sequence: TGTGCCAGCAGCCGTAGCGGGGGAGCCTACAATGAGCAGTTCTTC.

This clone was observed a handful of times. The rearrangement links TRBV5-1 to TRBJ2-3, with TRBD1 as a possible D gene (6 bases). V was trimmed by 7 bases and J by 5 bases, leaving 23 bases between them. Germline CDR1 is SGHRS and CDR2 is YFSETQ. The CDR3 runs 16 residues. In DNA form, the CDR3 reads TGCGCCAGCCGAAAGTTCCCATGGGGGCCGGGAGATACGCAGTATTTT. Translation: CASRKFPWGPGDTQYF. The full variable domain, in which reference TRBV5-1 and TRBJ2-3 provide the parts outside the CDR3, is KAGVTQTPRYLIKTRGQQVTLSCSPISGHRSVSWYQQTPGQGLQFLFEYFSETQRNKGNFPGRFSGRQFSNSRSEMNVSTLELGDSALYLCASRKFPWGPGDTQYFGPGTRLTVL.

The rearrangement joins TRBV5-5 to TRBJ1-2, with D perhaps matching TRBD1 (6 bases). Between the trimmed V and J ends, which lost 0 bases and 4 bases, there was a span of 13 bases. The CDR3 runs 15 residues. Per germline, CDR1 SGHKS and CDR2 YYEKEE (reference sequence). CDR3 sequence: CASSLDVGGLYGYTF. DNA for the CDR3: TGTGCCAGCAGCTTGGATGTGGGGGGGCTCTATGGCTACACCTTC.

This clone appeared a single time. This chain links TRBV19 with TRBJ1-2, with 8 bases aligning to TRBD1. The CDR3 sequence is 15 residues long. The trim removed 7 bases at V and 0 bases at J, leaving 7 bases unmatched. Per germline, CDR1 LNHDA and CDR2 SQIVND (reference sequence). CDR3 sequence: CASTGQGTANYGYTF. CDR3 DNA: TGTGCCAGTACCGGACAGGGAACAGCTAACTATGGCTACACCTTC.

This chain links TRBV3-1 (or the pseudogene TRBV3-2) with TRBJ1-2; D is undetermined. V lost 5 bases, J lost 8 bases, and 12 bases lay in between. This CDR3 has 12 residues. Germline V gene lookup returns CDR1 LGHDT and CDR2 YNNKEL (reference sequence). The DNA for the CDR3 is TGTGCCAGCAGCTCCGAGGGCGGCGGCTACACCTTC. Protein: CASSSEGGGYTF.

The V call is TRBV2, the J call TRBJ1-2; D is unresolved. Trimming cost V 4 bases and J 6 bases, with 9 bases left between them. CDR3 length: 12 amino acids. CDR1 SNHLY and CDR2 FYNNEI come from the germline V gene. CDR3 bases: TGTGCCAGCAGTGTTGAACAGAATGGCTACACCTTC. Its protein product is CASSVEQNGYTF. The full variable domain, in which reference TRBV2 and TRBJ1-2 provide the parts outside the CDR3, is EPEVTQTPSHQVTQMGQEVILRCVPISNHLYFYWYRQILGQKVEFLVSFYNNEISEKSEIFDDQFSVERPDGSNFTLKIRSTKLEDSAMYFCASSVEQNGYTFGSGTRLTVV.

The V call is TRBV5-5, the J call TRBJ2-6; 7 bases align to TRBD2. The V and J ends lost 4 bases and 0 bases, in that order; junction bases with no gene match: 7. The CDR3 length is 17 residues. CDR1 SGHKS and CDR2 YYEKEE come from the germline V gene (reference sequence). CDR3: CASSPDGGGSGANVLTF. The DNA of the CDR3 is TGTGCCAGCAGCCCTGATGGCGGGGGCTCTGGGGCCAACGTCCTGACTTTC.

As for this clone: The same CDR3 is also encoded by other DNA sequences in this sample. This sequence joins TRBV18 and TRBJ1-2; D is undetermined. The ends were cut back, 3 bases at V and 2 bases at J, with 7 bases in the middle. The CDR3 runs 13 residues. The V gene's germline CDR1 is KGHSH and CDR2 LQKENI. CDR3 sequence (DNA): TGTGCCAGCTCACCGGGCCCGAACTATGGCTACACCTTC. Its translation is CASSPGPNYGYTF.

This chain joins TRBV5-1 and TRBJ2-3; 7 nucleotides match TRBD2. Germline CDR1 and CDR2: SGHRS and YFSETQ. The CDR3 has 14 residues. Trimming at V came to 2 bases and at J to 6 bases, leaving 6 bases not matched to a gene. For the CDR3, the DNA is TGCGCCAGCAGCTTAGGCGGGAGTAGGGATACGCAGTATTTT. Translating gives CASSLGGSRDTQYF.

This clone was seen just once. V and J are TRBV9 and TRBJ2-3, with 7 positions matching TRBD1. Looked up from germline, CDR1 is SGDLS and CDR2 is YYNGEE. The length of the CDR3 is 16 residues. The V gene end was trimmed by 6 bases and the J gene end by 4 bases; junction bases not matched to a gene: 14. The CDR3 DNA is TGTGCCAGCAACGACGTACAGGGGTATCTCCCAGATACGCAGTATTTT. Its translation: CASNDVQGYLPDTQYF.

The chain recombines TRBV11-2 with TRBJ1-1; 10 nucleotides line up with TRBD1. Germline V lookup: CDR1 SGHAT, CDR2 FQNNGV. The CDR3 extends over 16 amino acids. The V and J ends lost 0 bases and 5 bases, in that order; junction bases with no gene match: 6. CDR3 sequence: CASSLDLGQGNTEAFF. The CDR3 region has the DNA TGTGCCAGCAGCTTAGATCTGGGACAGGGGAATACTGAAGCTTTCTTT.

This sequence joins TRBV25-1 and TRBJ2-7; D is unclear. With 4 bases removed from V and 2 bases from J, the gap between germline ends came to 9 bases. Germline V gene data show CDR1 as MGHDK and CDR2 as SYGVNS. CDR3 length: 13 residues. The CDR3, as DNA: TGTGCCAGCAGTGTCCCAGGAACCTACGAGCAGTACTTC. This codes for CASSVPGTYEQYF.